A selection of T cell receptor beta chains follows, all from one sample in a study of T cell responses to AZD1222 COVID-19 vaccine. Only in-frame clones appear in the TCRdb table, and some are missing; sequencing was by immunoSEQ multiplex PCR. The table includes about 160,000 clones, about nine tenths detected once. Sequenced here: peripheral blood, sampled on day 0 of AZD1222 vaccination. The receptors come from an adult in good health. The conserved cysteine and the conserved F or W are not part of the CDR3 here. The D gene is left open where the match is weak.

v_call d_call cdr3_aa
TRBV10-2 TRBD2 ASSEKNRLAGNSYEQY
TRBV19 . ASMTGAVNTEAF
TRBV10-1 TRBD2 ASSEELAGEFEQF
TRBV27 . ASSPYTGADVLT
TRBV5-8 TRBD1 ASSLHRGQGIMPQH
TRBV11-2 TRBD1 ASSLTAGGAYGYEQY
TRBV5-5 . ASSWEPANTGELF
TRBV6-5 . ASSPSGQPQH
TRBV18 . ASSPFEGAGNTIY
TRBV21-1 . ASSRRGQQPTYEQY
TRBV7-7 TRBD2 ASSSGLAGNTGELF
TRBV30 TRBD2 AWSTSGGYNEQF
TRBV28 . ASSPNSGTF
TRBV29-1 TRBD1 SVEGGTGVADTQY
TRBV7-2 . ASSLGGATPEQF
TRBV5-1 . ASSLGQGGTGELF
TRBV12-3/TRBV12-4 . ASSLVVREAF
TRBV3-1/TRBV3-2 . ASSQAPRGFETVNGYT
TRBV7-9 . ASSLEAYEQY
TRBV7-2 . ASSLIGGNTIY
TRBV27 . ASSLGEKLF
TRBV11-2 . ASSSRGNAGELF
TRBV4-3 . ASSQDWGFEQF
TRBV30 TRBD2 AWSEGLSGEKPYEQY
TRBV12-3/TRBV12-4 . ASSPAVYQPQH
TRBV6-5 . ASSYSLASYGYT
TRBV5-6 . ASSLDPTSEQY
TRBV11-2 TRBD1 ASSSQPTGEAF
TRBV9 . ASSPYGGGTSPLH
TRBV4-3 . ASSQEWPGSYNSPLH
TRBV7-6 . ASSPTAGEQY
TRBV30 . AWSAGSLNGGGKLF
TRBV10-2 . ASSGGYTEAF